This T cell receptor (beta chain) was sequenced during a study of identical twins. In the case of this clonotype: Antigen unknown.

TCRdb called the 5' RACE reads again in MiXCR, with one record for every CDR3 protein. This sample has about 550,000 distinct CDR3 sequences, with about a fifth found just once. The CDR3 consists of 17 residues. With V trimmed by 1 base and J by 5 bases, 12 bases remained unmatched. The germline gives CDR1 SQVTM, CDR2 ANQGSEA. The study's findings and limits: Recombination models fit unrelated individuals' TCR alpha sharing but underestimated twins'. The degree of excess twin sharing was weaker in beta out-of-frame sequences.

The same data also contributed to another study, on yellow fever vaccine responses in identical twins. That work states: Twins reportedly showed a vaccine T cell response that seemed partly convergent and partly personalized.

This clonotype was obtained from a woman in her late teens or twenties in good health. Sequencing was carried out using CD4+ T cells sorted from blood. The rearrangement joins TRBV29-1 to TRBJ2-5; 11 bases are shared with TRBD2. The CDR3 reads CSVEGPSGRPEMETQYF. CDR3 DNA sequence: TGCAGCGTTGAAGGACCTAGCGGGAGGCCGGAGATGGAGACCCAGTACTTC. Based on the CDR3 plus reference TRBV29-1 and TRBJ2-5, the full variable domain is SAVISQKPSRDICQRGTSLTIQCQVDSQVTMMFWYRQQPGQSLTLIATANQGSEATYESGFVIDKFPISRPNLTFSTLTVSNMSPEDSSIYLCSVEGPSGRPEMETQYFGPGTRLLVL.